The 9 T cell receptor beta chains below were found in one sample sequenced in a study of cytomegalovirus exposure and HLA in healthy donors. In the PCR, 60 Vbeta and 13 Jbeta primers were used. The repertoire was sequenced with immunoSEQ multiplex PCR; TCRdb's copy has only in-frame clones and lacks some. The table records about 200,000 clones, over 60% of them present only once. Sequenced: PBMCs. These receptors all stem from a male donor in good health and CMV-seronegative.

This clone was recorded a few times. This chain joins TRBV25-1 and TRBJ2-3, with TRBD2 matching 8 bases. The germline gives CDR1 MGHDK, CDR2 SYGVNS. V shed 4 bases, J shed 0 bases, and the junction held 6 bases outside the gene matches. The CDR3 is 16 residues long. CDR3 DNA sequence: TGTGCCAGCAGTGGGAGCGGGAGTCCGAGCACAGATACGCAGTATTTT. Its translation: CASSGSGSPSTDTQYF.

The chain couples TRBV4-3 to TRBJ2-6; no clear D. Germline CDR1 LGHNA, CDR2 YSLEER. CDR3 length: 14 residues. Trimming pared 0 bases from V and 3 bases from J, leaving 3 bases between. The DNA of the CDR3 is TGCGCCAGCAGCCAAGATAATGGGGCCAACGTCCTGACTTTC. Translating gives CASSQDNGANVLTF.

The V and J genes are TRBV6-1 and TRBJ2-7, with D possibly TRBD2 on 5 matching bases. The germline CDR1 and CDR2 sequences are MNHNS and SASEGT. The ends were cut back, 5 bases at V and 2 bases at J, with 10 bases in the middle. This CDR3 is 13 amino acids long. Here the CDR3 DNA reads TGTGCCAGCAGTTCGGGGTGGCCCTACGAGCAGTACTTC. Amino acids: CASSSGWPYEQYF.

This clone was seen only a few times. This chain links TRBV7-9 with TRBJ1-4; 7 bases are shared with TRBD1. The CDR3 consists of 18 residues. CDR1 is SEHNR and CDR2 is FQNEAQ in the germline V gene (reference sequence). Losses at the gene ends were 5 bases for V and 1 base for J; bases not matched to a gene: 13. CDR3 amino acids: CASSPRGMGTETNEKLFF. CDR3 in DNA: TGTGCCAGCAGCCCCAGGGGAATGGGGACAGAAACTAATGAAAAACTGTTTTTT.

V is TRBV9 and J is TRBJ2-6; no definite D call. V gave up 0 bases and J gave up 0 bases, with 4 bases separating them. The germline V gene encodes CDR1 SGDLS and CDR2 YYNGEE. The CDR3 is 15 residues long. CDR3 in DNA: TGTGCCAGCAGCGTAGGAGGCTCTGGGGCCAACGTCCTGACTTTC. Its translation is CASSVGGSGANVLTF.

This chain uses TRBV18 with TRBJ1-1; weak D call: TRBD1 (6 bases). Germline CDR1 KGHSH, CDR2 LQKENI. V dropped 6 bases and J dropped 5 bases, with 16 bases sitting between them. CDR3 length: 14 residues. The CDR3 DNA follows: TGTGCCAGCTCCCCCTTCAGGGGTCGGACTGAAGCTTTCTTT. Amino acid sequence: CASSPFRGRTEAFF.

This clone was counted between two and nine times. The chain couples TRBV9 to TRBJ1-1; possible D gene TRBD1, 5 bases. Germline CDR1 SGDLS, CDR2 YYNGEE. The CDR3 is 17 residues long. V was trimmed by 6 bases and J by 7 bases, leaving 28 bases between them. The chain's CDR3 is CASKLPYRSDRLLEAFF. In DNA, the CDR3 is TGTGCCAGCAAGCTACCCTACAGGTCGGATCGTCTGCTTGAAGCTTTCTTT.

This rearrangement joins TRBV30 to TRBJ1-6, with D maybe TRBD1 (6 bases). The CDR3 consists of 14 residues. V lost 2 bases, J lost 9 bases, and 14 bases lay in between. Germline CDR1 GTSNPN, CDR2 SVGIG (reference sequence). This CDR3 is CAWSRYRVSSPLHF. The CDR3 DNA reads TGTGCCTGGAGTCGGTACAGGGTATCTTCACCCCTCCACTTT. Full variable domain (remainder filled in from reference TRBV30 and TRBJ1-6): SQTIHQWPATLVQPVGSPLSLECTVEGTSNPNLYWYRQAAGRGLQLLFYSVGIGQISSEVPQNLSASRPQDRQFILSSKKLLLSDSGFYLCAWSRYRVSSPLHFGNGTRLTVT.

The chain links TRBV9 to TRBJ2-5, with 9 positions matching TRBD1. This CDR3 region has 17 residues. Germline V gene lookup returns CDR1 SGDLS and CDR2 YYNGEE. The J segment lost 3 bases and the V segment lost 0 bases, leaving 9 bases of the junction unmatched. This CDR3 reads CASSVAPPGQGKETQYF. The CDR3 nucleotides are TGTGCCAGCAGCGTAGCTCCCCCCGGACAGGGGAAAGAGACCCAGTACTTC.